The 27 T cell receptor beta chains below were found in one sample sequenced in a study of CD8 T cells in ankylosing spondylitis. Study outcomes and limitations: What seemed typical of ankylosing spondylitis blood was a TCR beta motif built from several highly homologous variants.

For these receptors, no antigen is known. TCRdb processed the 5' RACE reads anew with MiXCR; each CDR3 protein has one entry. The table lists 800,000 to 900,000 distinct CDR3 sequences, about 10% of them singletons. Input material: blood, either unsorted or a sorted T cell fraction (not recorded which). The receptors were gathered from a male donor with ankylosing spondylitis.

The rearrangement joins TRBV20-1 to TRBJ2-7; weak D call: TRBD2 (6 bases). This CDR3 has 13 amino acids. V lost 5 bases and J 1 base, leaving 12 bases between the germline ends. CDR1 DFQATT and CDR2 SNEGSKA come from the germline V gene (reference sequence). DNA of the CDR3: TGCAGTGCTGGGCTAGCGACTTCCTACGAGCAGTACTTC. Amino acids: CSAGLATSYEQYF.

This clonotype showed up just a few times. V and J are TRBV30 and TRBJ2-5, with a tentative D call TRBD2 (5 bases). The CDR3 loop spans 19 amino acids. Germline-derived CDR1 and CDR2 are GTSNPN and SVGIG (reference sequence). Trimming shortened V by 0 bases and J by 0 bases, and 23 bases separated the two germline ends. This CDR3 reads CAWSVHRGWNGAYQETQYF. The CDR3 nucleotides are TGTGCCTGGAGTGTACATAGAGGGTGGAACGGCGCGTACCAAGAGACCCAGTACTTC.

This clonotype was detected many times. V gene TRBV27 combines with J gene TRBJ2-1; D remains ambiguous. The CDR3 totals 11 residues. Trimming stripped 6 bases from V and 3 bases from J, with 3 bases between. Germline V gene lookup returns CDR1 MNHEY and CDR2 SMNVEV (reference sequence). The CDR3: CASRVYNEQFF. CDR3 DNA: TGTGCCAGCAGAGTCTACAATGAGCAGTTCTTC.

The table lists this clonotype with many counts. CDR3 sequence: CASSQVGAGDQPQHF. CDR3 bases: TGTGCCAGCAGTCAAGTGGGGGCGGGGGATCAGCCCCAGCATTTT. The chain is built from TRBV27 and TRBJ1-5; a weak D match, TRBD1 (6 bases). Germline assignment: CDR1 MNHEY and CDR2 SMNVEV (reference sequence). The CDR3 runs to 15 residues. Between the trimmed V and J ends, which lost 5 bases and 5 bases, there was a span of 16 bases.

This clonotype occurred a few times. The chain carries TRBV5-1 and TRBJ2-3; D gene ambiguous. Germline CDR1 is SGHRS and CDR2 is YFSETQ. This CDR3 has 12 residues. The germline V and J ends were trimmed by 6 bases and 0 bases, with 5 bases remaining between them. CDR3: CASMGSTDTQYF. DNA of the CDR3: TGCGCCAGCATGGGAAGCACAGATACGCAGTATTTT.

This clonotype was found a few times. The rearrangement joins TRBV6-5 to TRBJ2-3; perhaps D is TRBD1 or TRBD2 (6 bases each). CDR3 size: 15 residues. The V gene lost 1 base and the J gene lost 3 bases, with 11 bases spanning the gap. CDR1 and CDR2 (germline): MNHEY, SVGAGI. CDR3: CASSYFGGQTDTQYF. DNA for the CDR3: TGTGCCAGCAGTTACTTTGGGGGGCAAACAGATACGCAGTATTTT.

The chain couples TRBV5-6 to TRBJ1-1; a weak D match, TRBD1 (6 bases). The germline V and J ends were trimmed by 3 bases and 4 bases, with 19 bases remaining between them. Looked up from germline, CDR1 is SGHDT and CDR2 is YYEEEE. The CDR3 totals 16 residues. CDR3 loop: CASSSIVRGWTTEAFF. The CDR3, as DNA: TGTGCCAGCAGCTCAATCGTGAGGGGGTGGACCACTGAAGCTTTCTTT.

The chain joins TRBV20-1 to TRBJ1-1, with D tentatively TRBD1 (5 bases). CDR1 DFQATT and CDR2 SNEGSKA come from the germline V gene (reference sequence). The V end was cut by 6 bases, the J end by 0 bases, with 11 bases between. The CDR3 loop spans 13 amino acids. The CDR3 bases are TGCAGTGCGGTGGGGGACTTGAACACTGAAGCTTTCTTT. This gives the protein CSAVGDLNTEAFF.

This clonotype was seen many times. The CDR3: CSVEGRSGLAGAQFF. The CDR3 DNA is TGCAGCGTTGAAGGACGCTCGGGACTAGCGGGCGCACAGTTCTTC. V gene TRBV29-1 combines with J gene TRBJ2-1, with TRBD2 identical over 12 bases. The CDR3 contains 15 residues. CDR1 is SQVTM, CDR2 ANQGSEA, per germline. V shed 1 base and J 13 bases; nucleotides not matched to a gene: 11.

This clonotype was detected a few times. The gene calls are TRBV4-3 and TRBJ2-7; 7 bases are a match to TRBD1. J was trimmed by 1 base and V by 4 bases; bases with no gene match: 16. Germline CDR1 is LGHNA and CDR2 is YSLEER. The CDR3 runs 18 residues. DNA for the CDR3: TGCGCCAGCAGCCTATGGACAGGATCCCGGACTCGATCCTACGAGCAGTACTTC. This encodes CASSLWTGSRTRSYEQYF.

This clonotype was seen repeatedly, ten times or more. The CDR3 protein is CASSPGYSPLHF. CDR3 nucleotide sequence: TGTGCCAGCAGCCCCGGATACTCACCCCTCCACTTT. The rearrangement uses TRBV3-1 and TRBJ1-6; no clear D gene. V lost 4 bases and J lost 10, with 8 bases in between. CDR1 LGHDT and CDR2 YNNKEL come from the germline V gene (reference sequence). The CDR3 covers 12 residues.

J is TRBJ1-2 and V is TRBV18; D gene ambiguous. Trimming took off 3 bases at V and 3 bases at J, with 11 bases between the two ends. Germline CDR1 is KGHSH and CDR2 is LQKENI. CDR3 length: 14 amino acids. The CDR3 here is CASSPDREDYGYTF. Written as DNA, the CDR3 is TGTGCCAGCTCACCGGATAGGGAGGACTATGGCTACACCTTC.

This clonotype has a count of ten or more. The chain employs TRBV29-1 and TRBJ1-3, with unresolved D. Between the trimmed V and J ends, which lost 3 bases and 6 bases, there was a span of 9 bases. The V gene's germline CDR1 is SQVTM and CDR2 ANQGSEA. The CDR3 extends over 12 amino acids. CDR3 bases: TGCAGCGTTGACCCAGGTGAAAACACCATATATTTT. Residues: CSVDPGENTIYF.

The DNA of the CDR3 is TGTGCCAGCAGCGTTCCGACTAGCGGGACCACCTACAATGAGCAGTTCTTC. Translation: CASSVPTSGTTYNEQFF. The chain has TRBV7-9 and TRBJ2-1, with TRBD2 matching over 11 bases. V shed 5 bases and J 2 bases; nucleotides not matched to a gene: 8. The CDR3 consists of 17 residues. Germline CDR1 SEHNR, CDR2 FQNEAQ (reference sequence).

V usage is TRBV15 and J usage is TRBJ2-7; 10 nucleotides agree with TRBD2. Germline V CDR1 and CDR2: LNHNV, YYDKDF (reference sequence). The CDR3 is 15 residues long. J was trimmed by 2 bases and V by 1 base; bases with no gene match: 2. The CDR3 spells CATSRGTSGAYEQYF. CDR3 nucleotides: TGTGCCACCAGCAGAGGGACTAGCGGAGCCTACGAGCAGTACTTC.

This clonotype has a handful of counts. The genes are TRBV5-1 and TRBJ2-2; TRBD1 matches 12 bases. With V trimmed by 4 bases and J by 4 bases, 2 bases remained unmatched. The CDR3 sequence is 15 residues long. Germline V gene data show CDR1 as SGHRS and CDR2 as YFSETQ. In DNA form, the CDR3 reads TGCGCCAGCAGCAGGGACAGGGGGCTCACCGGGGAGCTGTTTTTT. Its protein is CASSRDRGLTGELFF.

V is TRBV4-3 and J is TRBJ1-6; D gene uncertain. The V and J ends lost 7 bases and 7 bases respectively, with 17 bases between them. The length of the CDR3 is 15 residues. Per the germline V gene, CDR1 is LGHNA and CDR2 is YSLEER. The CDR3 reads CASTPDMGFNSPLHF. The CDR3, as DNA: TGCGCCAGCACCCCGGATATGGGCTTCAATTCACCCCTCCACTTT.

This clonotype was seen at least ten times. The chain couples TRBV29-1 to TRBJ1-1; D gene unclear. The V and J ends lost 4 bases and 1 base respectively, with 13 bases between them. Germline values: CDR1 SQVTM, CDR2 ANQGSEA. The CDR3 length is 14 residues. The CDR3 DNA reads as TGCAGCGTTGCGCGGGCTACGGGGAACACTGAAGCTTTCTTT. Translated: CSVARATGNTEAFF. Together with reference TRBV29-1 and TRBJ1-1, the CDR3 gives the full variable domain: SAVISQKPSRDICQRGTSLTIQCQVDSQVTMMFWYRQQPGQSLTLIATANQGSEATYESGFVIDKFPISRPNLTFSTLTVSNMSPEDSSIYLCSVARATGNTEAFFGQGTRLTVV.

Many counts were recorded for this clonotype. The chain recombines TRBV12-3 or TRBV12-4 with TRBJ1-5; D unresolved. V gave up 5 bases and J gave up 5 bases, with 10 bases separating them. CDR3 length: 13 residues. The CDR3 protein is CASSEKAHQPQHF. Here the CDR3 DNA reads TGTGCCAGCAGTGAGAAGGCACATCAGCCCCAGCATTTT.

The rearrangement uses TRBV12-3 or TRBV12-4 and TRBJ2-6; D gene unclear. CDR3 size: 16 residues. V lost 3 bases, J lost 4 bases, and 13 bases lay in between. CDR3 in amino acids: CASSLPPRSGANVLTF. The CDR3 DNA follows: TGTGCCAGCAGTTTGCCCCCACGTAGCGGGGCCAACGTCCTGACTTTC.

V and J are TRBV10-3 and TRBJ2-3; 10 bases fit TRBD2. CDR3 size: 15 residues. The V gene end was trimmed by 2 bases and the J gene end by 1 base; junction bases not matched to a gene: 0. Germline CDR1 reads ENHRY; CDR2 reads SYGVKD. The CDR3: CAISETSGGTDTQYF. The CDR3 nucleotides read TGTGCCATCAGTGAGACTAGCGGGGGCACAGATACGCAGTATTTT.

The genes are TRBV12-3 or TRBV12-4 and TRBJ1-4; D not resolved. Trimming stripped 1 base from V and 0 bases from J, with 12 bases between. The CDR3 extends over 17 amino acids. The CDR3 DNA reads as TGTGCCAGCAGTTTAGGAGAGATAATCACAACTAATGAAAAACTGTTTTTT. It translates to CASSLGEIITTNEKLFF.

V usage is TRBV20-1 and J usage is TRBJ2-2; 7 bases fit TRBD2. Trimming took 2 bases from V and 4 from J; bases not matched to a gene: 10. The CDR3 consists of 16 residues. Germline-derived CDR1 and CDR2 are DFQATT and SNEGSKA (reference sequence). The CDR3 nucleotides read TGCAGTGCTAGAAACATGGCTAGCGGTAGCACCGGGGAGCTGTTTTTT. It translates to CSARNMASGSTGELFF.

This clonotype has a handful of counts. This chain links TRBV9 with TRBJ2-5; TRBD2 matches 9 bases. The ends lost 2 bases at V and 4 bases at J; junction bases unmatched: 9. The CDR3 has 16 residues. CDR1 SGDLS and CDR2 YYNGEE come from the germline V gene. For the CDR3, the DNA is TGTGCCAGCAGCGTCTTCGGCGGGGGGGCACGAGAGACCCAGTACTTC. Residues: CASSVFGGGARETQYF.

This clonotype turned up a few times. The V and J genes are TRBV20-1 and TRBJ2-2; no clear D. Germline V gene lookup returns CDR1 DFQATT and CDR2 SNEGSKA (reference sequence). The V and J ends lost 5 bases and 6 bases respectively, with 4 bases between them. The CDR3 extends over 10 amino acids. The CDR3 DNA reads TGCAGTGCTCGTTCCGGGGAGCTGTTTTTT. It yields the protein CSARSGELFF.

This clonotype appeared many times. V usage is TRBV7-2 and J usage is TRBJ2-7, with 7 bases that match TRBD2. The CDR3 is 14 amino acids. Trimming took 3 bases from V and 4 from J; bases not matched to a gene: 6. Germline CDR1 SGHTA, CDR2 FQGNSA. The CDR3 loop reads CASSLLSGDYEQYF. CDR3 DNA sequence: TGTGCCAGCAGCTTGTTAAGCGGGGATTACGAGCAGTACTTC.

This clonotype occurred a few times. The chain couples TRBV7-9 to TRBJ2-5; no firm D call. Germline V CDR1 and CDR2: SEHNR, FQNEAQ (reference sequence). CDR3 size: 11 residues. Trimming left V 0 bases short and J 12 bases short, with 8 bases between. The CDR3 DNA follows: TGTGCCAGCAGCTTAGCGCAAGAGGAGTACTTC. Its translation: CASSLAQEEYF. The variable domain in full, completed from reference TRBV7-9 and TRBJ2-5, reads DTGVSQNPRHKITKRGQNVTFRCDPISEHNRLYWYRQTLGQGPEFLTYFQNEAQLEKSRLLSDRFSAERPKGSFSTLEIQRTEQGDSAMYLCASSLAQEEYFGPGTRLLVL.